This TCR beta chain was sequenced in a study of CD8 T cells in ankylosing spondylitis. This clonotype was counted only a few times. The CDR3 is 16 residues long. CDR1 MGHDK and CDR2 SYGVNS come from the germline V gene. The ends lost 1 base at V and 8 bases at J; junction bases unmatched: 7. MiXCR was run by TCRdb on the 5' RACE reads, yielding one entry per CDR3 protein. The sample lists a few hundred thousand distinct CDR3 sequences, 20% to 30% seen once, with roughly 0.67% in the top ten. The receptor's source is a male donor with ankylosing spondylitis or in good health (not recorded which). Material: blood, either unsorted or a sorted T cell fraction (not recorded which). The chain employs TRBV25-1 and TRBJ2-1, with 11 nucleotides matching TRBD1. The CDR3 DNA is TGTGCCAGCAGTGAATGGGGACAGGGGGGTTCGGATGAGCAGTTCTTC. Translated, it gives CASSEWGQGGSDEQFF.